These 20 T cell receptor beta chains were sequenced from one sample in a study of beta chain features in type 1 diabetes. The study's findings and limits: A moderate, significant TCRB CDR3 shortening appeared in type 1 diabetes across four CD4+ subsets.

No antigens are known for them. Expressed TCRB transcripts were sequenced because the entire RNA isolate underwent reverse transcription. The repertoire was sequenced with immunoSEQ multiplex PCR; TCRdb's copy has only in-frame clones and lacks some. The sample has about 240,000 clones, approximately 15% seen once. The sequenced sample was naive CD4+ T cells from blood. These receptor sequences come from a young man with type 1 diabetes.

As to this clone: The junction departs from the called germline gene at one end, perhaps through a read error. This chain uses TRBV4-1 with TRBJ2-1, with a possible D match to TRBD2 (6 bases). CDR1 and CDR2 (germline): MGHRA, YSYEKL. CDR3 length: 14 residues. The CDR3 DNA reads TGTGCCAGCAGCCAAGAGGCGGGGCACAATGAGCAGTTCTTC. The encoded protein is CASSQEAGHNEQFF.

The chain carries TRBV5-1 and TRBJ1-6; 7 positions agree with TRBD1. The CDR3 consists of 14 residues. The germline gives CDR1 SGHRS, CDR2 YFSETQ. V gave up 4 bases and J gave up 8 bases; unmatched junction bases: 6. CDR3 residues: CASSPGQIYSPLHF. The CDR3 region has the DNA TGCGCCAGCAGCCCGGGACAGATTTATTCACCCCTCCACTTT.

The CDR3 DNA sequence: TGCAGCGTTGCCGAGCCTAGCGGGGCCCGCACAGATACGCAGTATTTT. This codes for CSVAEPSGARTDTQYF. V is TRBV29-1 and J is TRBJ2-3; 9 nucleotides agree with TRBD2. The germline V gene has CDR1 SQVTM and CDR2 ANQGSEA. The V and J ends lost 4 bases and 1 base, in that order; junction bases with no gene match: 9. The CDR3 consists of 16 residues.

In its sample, this clone was seen a few times. The rearrangement uses TRBV7-2 and TRBJ1-3, with no clear D. The V gene's germline CDR1 is SGHTA and CDR2 FQGNSA. V was trimmed by 7 bases and J by 4 bases, leaving 11 bases between them. The CDR3 extends over 13 amino acids. As DNA, the CDR3 is TGTGCCAGCAACGGCCAGGCGGGAAACACCATATATTTT. Its protein product is CASNGQAGNTIYF.

CDR3: CASSMGSHSNQPQHF. The CDR3 nucleotides read TGTGCCAGTAGTATGGGCAGCCATAGCAATCAGCCCCAGCATTTT. The chain employs TRBV19 and TRBJ1-5; D is uncertain. Germline assignment: CDR1 LNHDA and CDR2 SQIVND (reference sequence). Between the trimmed V and J ends, which lost 3 bases and 0 bases, there was a span of 9 bases. The CDR3 totals 15 residues.

In this sample, this clone turned up a few times. Other DNA sequences of this sample code for an identical CDR3. This chain uses TRBV5-1 with TRBJ2-7, with TRBD1 as a possible D gene (5 bases). The CDR3 length is 12 residues. V shed 5 bases and J shed 3 bases, with 9 bases lying between them. Germline V CDR1 and CDR2: SGHRS, YFSETQ. DNA for the CDR3: TGCGCCAGCAGTCGTGACAGCTACGAGCAGTACTTC. This gives the protein CASSRDSYEQYF.

This clone was recorded a few times. This chain connects TRBV2 to TRBJ1-1; D not certain. Per germline, CDR1 SNHLY and CDR2 FYNNEI. CDR3 length equals 13 residues. V lost 0 bases and J lost 8, with 10 bases in between. CDR3: CASSEAAVGEAFF. As DNA, the CDR3 is TGTGCCAGCAGTGAAGCCGCTGTCGGGGAAGCTTTCTTT.

The V call is TRBV11-1, the J call TRBJ2-3; D is unresolved. The CDR3 is made up of 17 amino acids. Per germline, CDR1 SGHAT and CDR2 FQDESV (reference sequence). Trimming shortened V by 5 bases and J by 2 bases, and 20 bases separated the two germline ends. The CDR3 is CASSNPRFRLATDTQYF. DNA of the CDR3: TGTGCCAGCAGCAACCCTCGATTTCGCCTGGCCACAGATACGCAGTATTTT.

This clone turned up a few times. The gene calls are TRBV5-6 and TRBJ2-1, with 12 bases aligning to TRBD2. CDR1 and CDR2 (germline): SGHDT, YYEEEE. The length of the CDR3 is 17 residues. J lost 9 bases, V lost 4 bases, and 14 bases had no gene match. In DNA form, the CDR3 reads TGTGCCAGCAGCCGAAGGACTAGCGGGGCTTTACAATCTGAGCAGTTCTTC. Its translation: CASSRRTSGALQSEQFF. Full variable domain (outside the CDR3, taken from reference TRBV5-6 and TRBJ2-1): DAGVTQSPTHLIKTRGQQVTLRCSPKSGHDTVSWYQQALGQGPQFIFQYYEEEERQRGNFPDRFSGHQFPNYSSELNVNALLLGDSALYLCASSRRTSGALQSEQFFGPGTRLTVL.

This clone has only a few counts. This chain links TRBV4-1 with TRBJ1-1; TRBD1 matches at 7 bases. Germline V gene data show CDR1 as MGHRA and CDR2 as YSYEKL. Trimming cost V 1 base and J 3 bases; bases outside gene matches: 5. The CDR3 totals 15 residues. CDR3 bases: TGCGCCAGCAGCCAAGCAGACAGGGACTACACTGAAGCTTTCTTT. This codes for CASSQADRDYTEAFF.

This clone was counted a few times. This chain joins TRBV5-1 and TRBJ1-1; TRBD1 agrees at 8 bases. The CDR3 runs 13 residues. The germline CDR1 and CDR2 sequences are SGHRS and YFSETQ. The junction had 7 bases not matched to a gene; V was cut back by 4 bases and J by 8 bases. CDR3 sequence (DNA): TGCGCCAGCAGCCTGCTCGGGACAGGCGAAGCTTTCTTT. As protein: CASSLLGTGEAFF.

A few counts support this clone. The V and J genes are TRBV6-5 and TRBJ2-5, with a weak D call TRBD2 (6 bases). Trimming cost V 0 bases and J 2 bases, with 7 bases left between them. Germline V gene lookup returns CDR1 MNHEY and CDR2 SVGAGI. The CDR3 runs to 14 residues. The CDR3 nucleotides read TGTGCCAGCAGTTACTCCGGGGGACAAGAGACCCAGTACTTC. Protein sequence: CASSYSGGQETQYF.

V gene TRBV27 combines with J gene TRBJ2-3; 10 bases line up with TRBD2. The CDR3 contains 19 residues. Germline CDR1 reads MNHEY; CDR2 reads SMNVEV (reference sequence). The V gene end was trimmed by 2 bases and the J gene end by 1 base; junction bases not matched to a gene: 12. CDR3 in amino acids: CASSLASPGLASGTDTQYF. CDR3 coding DNA: TGTGCCAGCAGTTTAGCCTCCCCGGGACTAGCGTCGGGCACAGATACGCAGTATTTT.

This clone appeared a few times. The sample has other DNA sequences that encode this CDR3 too. Here the CDR3 reads CASSLPGQNTGELFF. As DNA, the CDR3 is TGTGCCAGTAGTTTGCCGGGACAAAACACCGGGGAGCTGTTTTTT. The chain combines TRBV19 with TRBJ2-2; maybe TRBD1 (6 bases). The V end lost 5 bases, the J end lost 2 bases, and 12 bases lay between the germline ends. Germline V lookup: CDR1 LNHDA, CDR2 SQIVND (reference sequence). CDR3 size: 15 residues.

The chain employs TRBV6-1 and TRBJ1-4, with a tentative D call TRBD1 (5 bases). CDR1 and CDR2 from the germline V gene are MNHNS and SASEGT. Trimming removed 7 bases from V and 2 bases from J, with 11 bases in between. The CDR3 covers 14 residues. This CDR3 reads CASTETETNEKLFF. The CDR3 DNA sequence: TGTGCCAGCACCGAGACAGAGACTAATGAAAAACTGTTTTTT.

This clone was seen only a few times. J is TRBJ2-3 and V is TRBV9, with D unclear. The CDR3 length is 14 residues. The germline V gene has CDR1 SGDLS and CDR2 YYNGEE. V lost 3 bases to trimming and J lost 0 bases, with 8 bases between them. The CDR3 coding sequence is TGTGCCAGCAGCGACGGTTTTAGCACAGATACGCAGTATTTT. This translates into CASSDGFSTDTQYF.

The chain is built from TRBV30 and TRBJ2-1; maybe TRBD2 (5 bases). Germline CDR1 reads GTSNPN; CDR2 reads SVGIG (reference sequence). This CDR3 is 15 amino acids long. V was clipped by 2 bases and J by 3 bases, with 14 bases between them. The CDR3: CAWSTLAIDYNEQFF. The CDR3, as DNA: TGTGCCTGGAGTACTCTAGCAATCGACTACAATGAGCAGTTCTTC.

A few counts support this clone. The V and J genes are TRBV5-1 and TRBJ2-7; D gene unclear. Trimming removed 0 bases from V and 5 bases from J, with 18 bases in between. This CDR3 has 16 residues. Germline V gives CDR1 SGHRS, CDR2 YFSETQ. Here the CDR3 DNA reads TGCGCCAGCAGCTTGGATACGGCAGGAAGTTCCAACGAGCAGTACTTC. Its translation: CASSLDTAGSSNEQYF.

This clone was detected only a few times. The DNA for the CDR3 is TGTGCCAGCAGCCGGGAGGGGTTGTACGAGCAGTACTTC. It translates to CASSREGLYEQYF. The chain recombines TRBV25-1 with TRBJ2-7, with 8 bases fitting TRBD2. The junction had 5 bases not matched to a gene; V was cut back by 6 bases and J by 4 bases. The CDR3 is 13 residues long. Germline V gene sequence: CDR1 MGHDK, CDR2 SYGVNS.

V usage is TRBV19 and J usage is TRBJ1-1; D not certain. Germline assignment: CDR1 LNHDA and CDR2 SQIVND (reference sequence). The CDR3 contains 14 residues. V was pared by 3 bases and J by 3 bases, with 11 bases between. This CDR3 is CASSITNVDTEAFF. CDR3 bases: TGTGCCAGTAGTATCACAAACGTGGACACTGAAGCTTTCTTT.